The 10 T cell receptor beta chains given below trace back to one sample, sequenced in a study of T cells in Graves' hyperthyroidism and ophthalmopathy. RNA transcripts yielded amplified TCR beta CDR3 regions. The HTBI primer set drove a first-round RT-PCR of the TCR CDR3. TCRdb recomputed calls from the multiplex PCR reads with MiXCR, one row per CDR3 protein. The repertoire holds 400,000 to 550,000 distinct CDR3 sequences, around 22% seen once, with approximately 10% in the top ten. The sample taken for sequencing was blood. The receptors derive from a woman in her thirties with Graves' ophthalmopathy.

This clonotype has a handful of counts. The chain has TRBV6-1 and TRBJ1-5, with a possible D match to TRBD1 (5 bases). The CDR3 consists of 13 residues. Trimming took off 7 bases at V and 8 bases at J, with 15 bases between the two ends. From germline, CDR1 is MNHNS and CDR2 SASEGT. The CDR3 protein is CASNPSQGEPQHF. Written as DNA, the CDR3 is TGTGCCAGCAACCCAAGCCAGGGAGAGCCCCAGCATTTT.

The rearrangement joins TRBV3-1 to TRBJ2-7; maybe TRBD1 (5 bases). This CDR3 is 13 amino acids long. Germline CDR1 is LGHDT and CDR2 is YNNKEL (reference sequence). V was clipped by 6 bases and J by 2 bases, with 11 bases between them. The CDR3 nucleotides are TGTGCCAGCAGGGATCCGGACACCTACGAGCAGTACTTC. Translated: CASRDPDTYEQYF.

Worth noting for this clonotype: Because it lacks the conserved phenylalanine or tryptophan at the end, this CDR3 is likely a read error. V and J are TRBV28 and TRBJ1-5; 9 bases match TRBD1. The CDR3 loop spans 16 amino acids. The ends lost 5 bases at V and 6 bases at J; junction bases unmatched: 11. CDR1 and CDR2 from the germline V gene are MDHEN and SYDVKM. The CDR3 region is CASSPSGQGGGQPQHL. In nucleotides, the CDR3 is TGTGCCAGCAGTCCTTCGGGACAGGGCGGAGGTCAGCCCCAGCATTTG.

Notes on this clonotype: At one of its ends the junction is not consistent with the germline gene, which may arise from a read error. The rearrangement joins TRBV12-3 or TRBV12-4 to TRBJ2-2; 8 bases map to TRBD1. There are 16 residues in the CDR3. CDR3 in DNA: TGTGCCAGCAGCTTAGGGACAGGTTCGAACACCGGGGAGCTGTTTTTT. It specifies CASSLGTGSNTGELFF.

About this clonotype itself: Lacking the conserved final phenylalanine or tryptophan, this CDR3 likely reflects a read error. The chain is built from TRBV12-3 or TRBV12-4 and TRBJ1-1; TRBD1 might be the D (5 bases). This CDR3 contains 13 residues. The V gene lost 2 bases and the J gene lost 5 bases, with 9 bases spanning the gap. The CDR3 nucleotides are TGTGCCAGCAGTTTAAAGAGGGGAACTGAAGCTTTCTAT. This sequence encodes CASSLKRGTEAFY.

This clonotype appeared many times. The chain recombines TRBV29-1 with TRBJ2-7; unclear D gene. This CDR3 comprises 12 residues. Between the trimmed V and J ends, which lost 4 bases and 3 bases, there was a span of 10 bases. From germline, CDR1 is SQVTM and CDR2 ANQGSEA. The CDR3 reads CSVVVADYEQYF. As DNA, the CDR3 is TGCAGCGTTGTTGTGGCAGACTACGAGCAGTACTTC.

This clonotype was counted ten times or more. V is TRBV6-5 and J is TRBJ2-5; a weak D match, TRBD2 (6 bases). The CDR3 is made up of 19 amino acids. V shed 0 bases and J shed 1 base, with 21 bases lying between them. Germline CDR1 reads MNHEY; CDR2 reads SVGAGI. The DNA of the CDR3 is TGTGCCAGCAGTTACTCGTGGGGGGAAGGTACGCCTCTCCAAGAGACCCAGTACTTC. The encoded protein is CASSYSWGEGTPLQETQYF.

This clonotype was seen more than once but under ten times. The CDR3 loop reads CASSIQGSQPQHF. The CDR3 nucleotides read TGTGCCAGTAGTATCCAGGGAAGCCAGCCCCAGCATTTT. The V call is TRBV19, the J call TRBJ1-5, with D tentatively TRBD1 (5 bases). Germline assignment: CDR1 LNHDA and CDR2 SQIVND (reference sequence). Trimming cost V 3 bases and J 7 bases, with 10 bases left between them. The CDR3 totals 13 residues. Filled out from reference TRBV19 and TRBJ1-5, the complete variable domain reads DGGITQSPKYLFRKEGQNVTLSCEQNLNHDAMYWYRQDPGQGLRLIYYSQIVNDFQKGDIAEGYSVSREKKESFPLTVTSAQKNPTAFYLCASSIQGSQPQHFGDGTRLSIL.

This clonotype was seen many times. The rearrangement joins TRBV9 to TRBJ2-7; D is perhaps TRBD2 (6 bases). Germline V gene lookup returns CDR1 SGDLS and CDR2 YYNGEE. The CDR3 consists of 16 residues. V lost 0 bases, J lost 0 bases, and 13 bases lay in between. CDR3 sequence: CASSVGGGANSYEQYF. The CDR3 DNA is TGTGCCAGCAGCGTAGGAGGAGGGGCCAACTCCTACGAGCAGTACTTC.

This clonotype was recorded many times. The CDR3 DNA sequence: TGCGCCAGCAGCTTGGAAGGGGCTAGCTCCTACGAGCAGTACTTC. It codes for CASSLEGASSYEQYF. This chain connects TRBV5-1 to TRBJ2-7, with TRBD1 as a possible D gene (5 bases). There are 15 residues in the CDR3. Germline assignment: CDR1 SGHRS and CDR2 YFSETQ. V dropped 0 bases and J dropped 0 bases, with 10 bases sitting between them.